This record concerns one TCR beta chain sequence. These data come from a study of monozygotic twins with inflammatory bowel disease. The CDR3 is 15 residues long. CDR1 SGHVS and CDR2 FNYEAQ come from the germline V gene. From its re-call of the 5' RACE reads, TCRdb lists each CDR3 protein once, without DNA. The sample yields around 380,000 distinct CDR3 sequences, of which the top ten take up 2% to 3%. The sample taken for sequencing was blood. The origin of this receptor is a human donor with ulcerative colitis or Crohn's disease, or a healthy co-twin of an affected twin (not recorded which). V and J are TRBV7-6 and TRBJ2-3. CDR3 sequence: CASSLARTGTDTQYF.